This TCR beta chain emerged from a study of human T cells and chemical hapten exposure. About the study: For the roughly 23-week duration of the study, patients were given weekly doses of diphenylcyclopropenone on the scalp.

V lost 3 bases and J 0 bases, leaving 8 bases between the germline ends. The CDR3 spans 14 residues. TCRdb ran MiXCR on the RACE reads and lists one entry per CDR3 protein. The data hold around 380,000 distinct CDR3 sequences, with approximately 5% observed a single time. The table lists this clonotype with a few counts. Time point described: patch test 1, 2 weeks after DPC sensitization. Treatment: therapeutic diphenylcyclopropenone sensitization with weekly scalp DPC. Source: whole blood, taken in connection with sensitization to the hapten diphenylcyclopropenone (DPC). The chain joins TRBV12-3 or TRBV12-4 to TRBJ1-2; D is undetermined. This receptor was obtained from a woman aged 50 to 60 with alopecia areata. Some clones in this sample may be carry-over from other donors' samples. Written as DNA, the CDR3 is TGTGCCAGCAGTTTCGGTCCTTCTAACTATGGCTACACCTTC. This encodes CASSFGPSNYGYTF.